The 21 T cell receptor beta chains below come from one sample, sequenced in a study of blood T cell repertoires in COVID-19. Assay used: immunoSEQ multiplex PCR; TCRdb lists only in-frame clones, some missing. The data show about 200,000 clones, roughly 91% seen once. The sample comprised peripheral blood. The receptors shown here come from a man aged 35-49 years with active or convalescent COVID-19.

A few counts support this clone. This sequence joins TRBV5-1 and TRBJ2-7; D uncertain. The CDR3 sequence is 12 residues long. The germline gives CDR1 SGHRS, CDR2 YFSETQ. Between the trimmed V and J ends, which lost 3 bases and 0 bases, there was a span of 4 bases. The DNA for the CDR3 is TGCGCCAGCAGCTCGAGCTCCTACGAGCAGTACTTC. This gives the protein CASSSSSYEQYF. Full variable domain (outside the CDR3, taken from reference TRBV5-1 and TRBJ2-7): KAGVTQTPRYLIKTRGQQVTLSCSPISGHRSVSWYQQTPGQGLQFLFEYFSETQRNKGNFPGRFSGRQFSNSRSEMNVSTLELGDSALYLCASSSSSYEQYFGPGTRLTVT.

The V and J genes are TRBV11-2 and TRBJ2-1; tentatively, D is TRBD1 (6 bases). Germline V gene data show CDR1 as SGHAT and CDR2 as FQNNGV. V lost 4 bases to trimming and J lost 4 bases, with 8 bases between them. This CDR3 spans 13 amino acids. The CDR3 is CASSSTGYNEQFF. The CDR3 DNA reads as TGTGCCAGCAGCTCGACAGGATACAATGAGCAGTTCTTC.

This clone has only one observation. The rearrangement links TRBV6-5 to TRBJ2-7; 8 bases are shared with TRBD1. The length of the CDR3 is 15 residues. CDR1 MNHEY and CDR2 SVGAGI come from the germline V gene. Germline trimming cut 5 bases from V and 2 bases from J; bases unmatched to any gene: 8. CDR3 amino acids: CASSPGTGVTYEQYF. The CDR3 DNA is TGTGCCAGCAGTCCCGGGACAGGTGTAACCTACGAGCAGTACTTC.

This chain uses TRBV6-5 with TRBJ1-1, with TRBD1 matching over 11 bases. The CDR3 spans 14 residues. With V trimmed by 6 bases and J by 7 bases, 7 bases remained unmatched. CDR1 is MNHEY and CDR2 is SVGAGI in the germline V gene. CDR3 nucleotides: TGTGCCAGCAGCCCGGACAGGGGGCATGATGAAGCTTTCTTT. Its translation: CASSPDRGHDEAFF.

CDR3 protein: CASSYPRGPTSGTGSYNEQFF. CDR3 nucleotide sequence: TGTGCCAGCAGCTATCCCCGGGGGCCAACTTCCGGGACAGGGTCCTACAATGAGCAGTTCTTC. The chain has TRBV6-6 and TRBJ2-1; 9 nucleotides align to TRBD1. Germline CDR1 reads MNHNY; CDR2 reads SVGAGI (reference sequence). V lost 6 bases to trimming and J lost 1 base; unmatched junction nucleotides: 22. The CDR3 extends over 21 amino acids.

This rearrangement joins TRBV2 to TRBJ2-1; D perhaps matches TRBD2 (6 bases). V dropped 8 bases and J dropped 7 bases, with 15 bases sitting between them. This CDR3 is 13 amino acids long. The germline gives CDR1 SNHLY, CDR2 FYNNEI. The CDR3 protein is CASGRDSTNEQFF. CDR3 nucleotide sequence: TGTGCCAGCGGGCGGGACTCGACAAATGAGCAGTTCTTC.

Only one count was recorded for this clone. The rearrangement links TRBV12-3 or TRBV12-4 to TRBJ1-1; the D is unclear. V was cut by 3 bases and J by 10 bases, with 9 bases left in between. The CDR3 spans 11 residues. The CDR3: CASSFEGTAFF. The CDR3 DNA reads as TGTGCCAGCAGTTTTGAGGGTACAGCTTTCTTT.

The rearrangement links TRBV5-1 to TRBJ2-1, with 9 bases fitting TRBD1. CDR1 and CDR2 from the germline V gene are SGHRS and YFSETQ. The CDR3 loop spans 14 amino acids. Germline trimming cut 4 bases from V and 5 bases from J; bases unmatched to any gene: 4. The CDR3 DNA is TGCGCCAGCAGCGGGGACAGGGAAAACAATGAGCAGTTCTTC. Translation gives CASSGDRENNEQFF.

This clone occurred a few times. V is TRBV5-1 and J is TRBJ1-4, with a tentative D call TRBD1 (6 bases). In germline, CDR1 is SGHRS, CDR2 YFSETQ. V was pared by 4 bases and J by 6 bases, with 10 bases between. The CDR3 consists of 13 residues. The CDR3 DNA reads TGCGCCAGCAGCAGGGGACATGATGAAAAACTGTTTTTT. This codes for CASSRGHDEKLFF.

The V gene is TRBV11-2, the J gene TRBJ2-5; D is uncertain. The CDR3 contains 14 residues. The germline V and J ends were trimmed by 2 bases and 6 bases, with 13 bases remaining between them. Per the germline V gene, CDR1 is SGHAT and CDR2 is FQNNGV. The CDR3 protein is CASSLSWVSQTQYF. The CDR3 DNA reads as TGTGCCAGCAGCTTAAGTTGGGTTAGCCAGACCCAGTACTTC.

J is TRBJ1-2 and V is TRBV28, with D unclear. This CDR3 has 12 amino acids. Germline V gene sequence: CDR1 MDHEN, CDR2 SYDVKM. Trimming left V 5 bases short and J 8 bases short, with 12 bases between. Here the CDR3 reads CASSPLTRGYTF. CDR3 coding DNA: TGTGCCAGCAGTCCGTTGACAAGGGGCTACACCTTC.

The chain employs TRBV19 and TRBJ2-3, with TRBD2 matching over 8 bases. This CDR3 has 11 residues. The ends lost 3 bases at V and 13 bases at J; junction bases unmatched: 3. Looked up from germline, CDR1 is LNHDA and CDR2 is SQIVND (reference sequence). This CDR3 reads CASSMGTRKYF. As DNA, the CDR3 is TGTGCCAGTAGTATGGGGACTAGAAAGTATTTT.

This sequence joins TRBV5-1 and TRBJ2-2, with a tentative D call TRBD2 (5 bases). V lost 5 bases, J lost 0 bases, and 8 bases lay in between. CDR3 size: 14 residues. CDR1 and CDR2 from the germline V gene are SGHRS and YFSETQ. For the CDR3, the DNA is TGCGCCAGCAGGATGGGAGCGAACACCGGGGAGCTGTTTTTT. As protein: CASRMGANTGELFF.

The rearrangement joins TRBV5-1 to TRBJ1-2; D possibly corresponds to TRBD1 (6 bases). The CDR3 loop spans 12 amino acids. V was trimmed by 0 bases and J by 6 bases, leaving 6 bases between them. The V gene's germline CDR1 is SGHRS and CDR2 YFSETQ. CDR3 nucleotides: TGCGCCAGCAGCTTGGCAGGGGATGGCTACACCTTC. Translated: CASSLAGDGYTF. Full variable domain (outside the CDR3, taken from reference TRBV5-1 and TRBJ1-2): KAGVTQTPRYLIKTRGQQVTLSCSPISGHRSVSWYQQTPGQGLQFLFEYFSETQRNKGNFPGRFSGRQFSNSRSEMNVSTLELGDSALYLCASSLAGDGYTFGSGTRLTVV.

The V gene is TRBV3-1 (or the pseudogene TRBV3-2), the J gene TRBJ1-3; D gene unclear. V was shortened by 0 bases and J by 2 bases, with 17 bases between the two germline ends. The CDR3 is 18 residues long. Germline V gene data show CDR1 as LGHDT and CDR2 as YNNKEL (reference sequence). CDR3 loop: CASSQEPPPHSPGNTIYF. CDR3 in DNA: TGTGCCAGCAGCCAAGAACCCCCCCCTCACTCGCCTGGAAACACCATATATTTT.

V and J are TRBV6-6 and TRBJ1-1, with unresolved D. This CDR3 comprises 12 residues. The V gene lost 5 bases and the J gene lost 3 bases, with 7 bases spanning the gap. CDR1 and CDR2 (germline): MNHNY, SVGAGI (reference sequence). CDR3 loop: CASSTAYTEAFF. The CDR3 bases are TGTGCCAGCAGTACAGCTTACACTGAAGCTTTCTTT.

The chain employs TRBV2 and TRBJ1-5, with 7 bases identical to TRBD1. Losses at the gene ends were 10 bases for V and 4 bases for J; bases not matched to a gene: 10. Germline CDR1 SNHLY, CDR2 FYNNEI. This CDR3 has 14 amino acids. The CDR3 reads CATSSGTANQPQHF. The CDR3, as DNA: TGTGCCACCTCTAGCGGGACAGCTAATCAGCCCCAGCATTTT.

This chain uses TRBV7-9 with TRBJ2-2, with D unclear. The CDR3 covers 16 residues. CDR1 is SEHNR and CDR2 is FQNEAQ in the germline V gene (reference sequence). The V and J ends lost 1 base and 6 bases respectively, with 15 bases between them. The CDR3 is CASSLDPFRSSGELFF. The CDR3 DNA reads as TGTGCCAGCAGCTTAGACCCGTTTCGGAGTTCCGGGGAGCTGTTTTTT. Supplemented by reference TRBV7-9 and TRBJ2-2, the full variable domain reads DTGVSQNPRHKITKRGQNVTFRCDPISEHNRLYWYRQTLGQGPEFLTYFQNEAQLEKSRLLSDRFSAERPKGSFSTLEIQRTEQGDSAMYLCASSLDPFRSSGELFFGEGSRLTVL.

J is TRBJ2-2 and V is TRBV2; D is ambiguous. Trimming cost V 6 bases and J 0 bases, with 11 bases left between them. The CDR3 has 15 residues. Germline CDR1 reads SNHLY; CDR2 reads FYNNEI. DNA of the CDR3: TGTGCCAGCAGAGAAACATCCACGAACACCGGGGAGCTGTTTTTT. This codes for CASRETSTNTGELFF.

The V and J genes are TRBV6-2 or TRBV6-3 and TRBJ1-1; a weak D match, TRBD1 (6 bases). Germline CDR1 is MNHEY and CDR2 is SVGEGT. The CDR3 extends over 15 amino acids. The V end was cut by 0 bases, the J end by 5 bases, with 13 bases between. The CDR3 is CASSYSNRVDTEAFF. CDR3 nucleotide sequence: TGTGCCAGCAGTTACTCGAACAGGGTTGATACTGAAGCTTTCTTT.

The V and J genes are TRBV7-3 and TRBJ2-1; TRBD1 agrees at 9 bases. Germline-derived CDR1 and CDR2 are SGHTA and FQGTGA. The CDR3 runs to 14 residues. V lost 6 bases and J lost 4; bases outside the gene matches: 4. The CDR3 DNA reads TGTGCCAGCAGGTCCGGACAGGGGTACAATGAGCAGTTCTTC. Its translation is CASRSGQGYNEQFF. The whole variable domain, remainder taken from reference TRBV7-3 and TRBJ2-1, is GAGVSQTPSNKVTEKGKYVELRCDPISGHTALYWYRQSLGQGPEFLIYFQGTGAADDSGLPNDRFFAVRPEGSVSTLKIQRTERGDSAVYLCASRSGQGYNEQFFGPGTRLTVL.